This TCR beta chain was sequenced for a study of T cells in Graves' hyperthyroidism and ophthalmopathy. There were TCR beta CDR3 regions amplified from RNA transcripts. Using the HTBI primer set, a first-round RT-PCR was run on the TCR CDR3. TCRdb recomputed calls from the multiplex PCR reads with MiXCR, one row per CDR3 protein. This table has over 450,000 distinct CDR3 sequences, approximately 14% appearing once. The junction had 6 bases not matched to a gene; V was cut back by 5 bases and J by 8 bases. The CDR3 spans 13 residues. Germline values: CDR1 SGHNT, CDR2 YENEEA. The TCR sequence derives from a woman aged 18-30 years with Graves' hyperthyroidism. Material for sequencing was blood. This sequence joins TRBV11-3 and TRBJ1-2; 9 bases match TRBD1. The DNA of the CDR3 is TGTGCCAGCAGCCACTCGGACAGGGGAGGCTACACCTTC. Its translation: CASSHSDRGGYTF.